The present T cell receptor (beta chain) was sequenced within a study of PD-1 blockade in classical Hodgkin lymphoma. Assay: immunoSEQ multiplex PCR; the TCRdb copy retains only in-frame clones and omits some. Of approximately 70,000 clones in the sample, roughly 91% were seen once. Every single patient, without exception, relapsed after autologous stem cell transplantation, and brentuximab vedotin exposure varied. The CDR3 extends over 13 amino acids. Trimming took 7 bases from V and 3 from J, leaving 13 bases between them. Germline V lookup: CDR1 MNHNS, CDR2 SASEGT. Source: peripheral blood mononuclear cells (PBMCs), taken at baseline. This clonotype originated in a human donor with classical Hodgkin lymphoma. V usage is TRBV6-1 and J usage is TRBJ2-7, with a possible D match to TRBD1 (6 bases). CDR3 residues: CASTDRQNYEQYF. The CDR3 DNA follows: TGTGCCAGCACCGACAGGCAAAACTACGAGCAGTACTTC.